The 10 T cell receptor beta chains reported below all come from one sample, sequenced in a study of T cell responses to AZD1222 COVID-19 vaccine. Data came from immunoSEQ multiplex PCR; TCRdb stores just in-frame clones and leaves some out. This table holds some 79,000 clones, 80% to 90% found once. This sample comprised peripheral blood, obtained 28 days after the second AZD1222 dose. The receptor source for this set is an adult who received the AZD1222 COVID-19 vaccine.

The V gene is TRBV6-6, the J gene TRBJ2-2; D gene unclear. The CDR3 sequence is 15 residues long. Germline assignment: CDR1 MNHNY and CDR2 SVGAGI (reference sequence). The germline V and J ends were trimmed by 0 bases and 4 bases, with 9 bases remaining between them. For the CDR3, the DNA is TGTGCCAGCAGTTACTCCCGGGTTAGCACCGGGGAGCTGTTTTTT. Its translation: CASSYSRVSTGELFF.

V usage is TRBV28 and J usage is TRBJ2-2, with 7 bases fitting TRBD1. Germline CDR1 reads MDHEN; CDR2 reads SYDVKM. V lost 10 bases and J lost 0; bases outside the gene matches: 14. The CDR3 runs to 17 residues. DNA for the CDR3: TGTGCCACGATCCCGGGGACAGAGAGCGCGAACACCGGGGAGCTGTTTTTT. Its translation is CATIPGTESANTGELFF.

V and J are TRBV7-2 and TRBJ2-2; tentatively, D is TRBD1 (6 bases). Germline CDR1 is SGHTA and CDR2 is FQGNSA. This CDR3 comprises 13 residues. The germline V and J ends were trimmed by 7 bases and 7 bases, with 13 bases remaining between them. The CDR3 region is CASKPDSDGELFF. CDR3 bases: TGTGCCAGCAAGCCGGACAGCGACGGGGAGCTGTTTTTT. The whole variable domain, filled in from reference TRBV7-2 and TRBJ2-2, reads GAGVSQSPSNKVTEKGKDVELRCDPISGHTALYWYRQSLGQGLEFLIYFQGNSAPDKSGLPSDRFSAERTGGSVSTLTIQRTQQEDSAVYLCASKPDSDGELFFGEGSRLTVL.

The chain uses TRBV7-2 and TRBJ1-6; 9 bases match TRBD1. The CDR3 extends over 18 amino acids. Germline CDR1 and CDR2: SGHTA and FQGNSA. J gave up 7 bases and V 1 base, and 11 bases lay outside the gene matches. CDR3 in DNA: TGTGCCAGCAGCTTAGTTTCGGGACAGGGAGGTTGGAATTCACCCCTCCACTTT. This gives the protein CASSLVSGQGGWNSPLHF.

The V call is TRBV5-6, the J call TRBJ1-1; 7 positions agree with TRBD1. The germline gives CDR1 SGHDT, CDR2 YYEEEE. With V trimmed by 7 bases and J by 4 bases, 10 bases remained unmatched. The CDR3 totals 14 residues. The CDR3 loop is CASLSRGLLTEAFF. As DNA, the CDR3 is TGTGCCAGCCTTTCAAGGGGGCTGCTCACTGAAGCTTTCTTT.

The DNA for the CDR3 is TGTGCCAGCTCCCCAGGGACAGGGGCTTACGAGCAGTACTTC. Its protein is CASSPGTGAYEQYF. The chain couples TRBV18 to TRBJ2-7, with 10 positions matching TRBD1. Trimming cost V 6 bases and J 4 bases; bases outside gene matches: 6. The CDR3 length is 14 residues. The germline gives CDR1 KGHSH, CDR2 LQKENI. Filled out from reference TRBV18 and TRBJ2-7, the complete variable domain reads NAGVMQNPRHLVRRRGQEARLRCSPMKGHSHVYWYRQLPEEGLKFMVYLQKENIIDESGMPKERFSAEFPKEGPSILRIQQVVRGDSAAYFCASSPGTGAYEQYFGPGTRLTVT.

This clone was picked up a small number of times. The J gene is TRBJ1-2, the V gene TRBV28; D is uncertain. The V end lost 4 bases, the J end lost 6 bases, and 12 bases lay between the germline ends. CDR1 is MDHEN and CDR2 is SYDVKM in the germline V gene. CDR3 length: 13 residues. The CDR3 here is CASSSDTSDGYTF. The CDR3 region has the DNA TGTGCCAGCAGTTCCGACACCTCTGATGGCTACACCTTC.

This chain's CDR3 is CAISASYLTSGETTDTQYF. As DNA, the CDR3 is TGTGCCATCAGTGCTTCTTATCTAACTAGCGGGGAGACCACAGATACGCAGTATTTT. This chain connects TRBV10-3 to TRBJ2-3; the match to TRBD2 covers 10 bases. The CDR3 totals 19 residues. In germline, CDR1 is ENHRY, CDR2 SYGVKD. V shed 4 bases, J shed 2 bases, and the junction held 15 bases outside the gene matches.

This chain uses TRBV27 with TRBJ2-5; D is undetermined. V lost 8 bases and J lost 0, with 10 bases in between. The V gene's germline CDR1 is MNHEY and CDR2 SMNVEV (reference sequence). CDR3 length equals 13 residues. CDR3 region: CASSLLDQETQYF. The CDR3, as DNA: TGTGCCAGCTCCCTTCTTGACCAAGAGACCCAGTACTTC.

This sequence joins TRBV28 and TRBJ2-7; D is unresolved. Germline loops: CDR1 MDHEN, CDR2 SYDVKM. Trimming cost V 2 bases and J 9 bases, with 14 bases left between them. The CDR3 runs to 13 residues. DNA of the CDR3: TGTGCCAGCAGTTTAGAGGTGGACCATGTGCAGTACTTC. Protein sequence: CASSLEVDHVQYF.